This record covers a single TCR beta chain. Its antigen is undetermined. This entry comes from a study of T-cell memory formation after mild COVID-19. Germline trimming cut 4 bases from V and 6 bases from J; bases unmatched to any gene: 13. CDR3 length: 17 residues. CDR1 and CDR2 from the germline V gene are SGHRS and YFSETQ. Study-wide findings and caveats: Shrinking CD4+ clones resided mostly in CM and EM, and CD8+ ones in EMRA. That cross-reactive memory joined was suggested by some responding clones appearing in pre-infection memory.

Researchers used 5'RACE with constant-segment primers to make TCR alpha and TCR beta cDNA libraries that carry sample barcodes and UMIs. TCRdb reanalysed the 5' RACE reads using MiXCR and keeps one entry per CDR3 protein. The sample carries about 140,000 distinct CDR3 sequences, around 5.8% recorded once. The receptor was derived from an adult woman who had mild COVID-19 (a few samples of this study predate the infection). Cell type and time point are not known. This chain uses TRBV5-1 with TRBJ2-2; 9 bases are shared with TRBD1. What was sequenced was PBMCs or a T cell subset sorted from them (not recorded which). Here the CDR3 DNA reads TGCGCCAGCAGCGGGGGACAGGGCATCGGAGGCGCCGGGGAGCTGTTTTTT. It specifies CASSGGQGIGGAGELFF.